This T cell receptor (beta chain) originates from a study of T-cell memory formation after mild COVID-19. cDNA libraries for TCR alpha and TCR beta, carrying sample barcodes and UMIs, came from 5'RACE with constant-segment primers. TCRdb re-called the 5' RACE reads through MiXCR, storing one row per CDR3 protein. The sample contains some 130,000 distinct CDR3 sequences, about 6% of which appear only once. Whole-study results and caveats: Mainly CM and EM harbored the contracting CD4+ clones; mainly EMRA harbored the CD8+ ones.

Germline V gene data show CDR1 as MNHEY and CDR2 as SVGAGI. Trimming stripped 0 bases from V and 8 bases from J, with 13 bases between. CDR3 size: 15 residues. This clonotype has a handful of counts. What it binds is unknown. V and J are TRBV6-5 and TRBJ1-4; D call uncertain. The sequence derives from an adult woman who had mild COVID-19 (a few samples of this study predate the infection). Cell type and time point are not known. Sequencing used PBMCs or a T cell subset sorted from them (not recorded which). The chain's CDR3 is CASSYSNGLREKLFF. The CDR3 DNA sequence: TGTGCCAGCAGTTACTCGAACGGGCTGAGGGAAAAACTGTTTTTT.